This TCR beta chain is drawn from a study of blood T cell repertoires in COVID-19. On the study more broadly: Samples of COVID-19 (acute and convalescent) were obtained from the United States, Italy and Spain.

The data were produced by immunoSEQ multiplex PCR, yet TCRdb's version contains in-frame clones alone and is incomplete. This table has roughly 70,000 clones, roughly nine tenths appearing once. The sample comprised peripheral blood. The sequence derives from a man older than 75 with acute or convalescent COVID-19.

The CDR3 DNA is TGTGCCAGCTCCTATGGATCCGGGAGGGAGACCCAGTACTTC. Amino acid sequence: CASSYGSGRETQYF. The chain carries TRBV11-1 and TRBJ2-5; 7 bases are shared with TRBD2. Germline CDR1 is SGHAT and CDR2 is FQDESV (reference sequence). The length of the CDR3 is 14 residues. V dropped 8 bases and J dropped 5; count of bases not matched to a gene: 11.